A selection of T cell receptor beta chains follows, all from one sample in a study of cytomegalovirus exposure and HLA in healthy donors. TCRdb's table, derived via immunoSEQ multiplex PCR, lists solely in-frame clones and lacks some. The sample holds 110,000 or so clones; around 85% are singletons and the top ten take around 1.9%. The specimen sequenced was PBMCs. The origin of the receptors is a woman aged 30 to 39 in good health and CMV-seronegative. The CDR3 runs from the conserved cysteine through the conserved F or W. Fields, in order: D gene, J gene, clone size, V gene, CDR3 DNA, CDR3 protein. The D gene is left open where the match is weak. Expanded clones get a size class; other rows say once, few or many, or leave the size out.

>NA|TRBJ1-1|NA|TRBV30
TGTGCCTGGAGTGTGGGGGCCCCGGGGGCTTTCTTT
CAWSVGAPGAFF
>NA|TRBJ2-5|NA|TRBV5-4
TGTGCCAGCAGCTTGAGGGGGGGTGGTGAGACCCAGTACTTC
CASSLRGGGETQYF
>NA|TRBJ2-7|once|TRBV29-1
TGCAGCGTTGAAGATCGAGGTGAGGGGGGGGCCGTTGGTTACGAGCAGTACTTC
CSVEDRGEGGAVGYEQYF
>NA|TRBJ2-1|NA|TRBV11-3
TGTGCCAGCAGCTCACGGGAGAGGCAGTTCTTC
CASSSRERQFF
>TRBD1|TRBJ1-2|NA|TRBV27
TGTGCCAGCAGTTTATCCATCAGGGGGCGAGCTGGCTACACCTTC
CASSLSIRGRAGYTF
>TRBD1|TRBJ2-7|NA|TRBV5-1
TGCGCCAGCAGCTTGGGATTCAGGGGGCCCTCCTACGAGCAGTACTTC
CASSLGFRGPSYEQYF
>TRBD2|TRBJ2-1|NA|TRBV7-2
TGTGCCAGCAGCCCCGCCAGCGGGGGGTGGTATGAGCAGTTCTTC
CASSPASGGWYEQFF
>TRBD1|TRBJ2-2|NA|TRBV6-5
TGTGCCAGCAGATTACAGGGGGTTAACACCGGGGAGCTGTTTTTT
CASRLQGVNTGELFF
>TRBD1|TRBJ2-1|NA|TRBV15
TGTGCCACCAGCAGGGCCCGTGGGACAGTCAAGTACAATGAGCAGTTCTTC
CATSRARGTVKYNEQFF
>TRBD1|TRBJ2-1|NA|TRBV20-1
TGCAGTGCTAGAGTAAGGGGGCTGAGGTTCTTC
CSARVRGLRFF
>NA|TRBJ1-5|NA|TRBV19
TGTGCCAGTAGTGTGTCAGGGGTGCAGCCCCAGCATTTT
CASSVSGVQPQHF
>NA|TRBJ1-1|many|TRBV7-9
TGTGCCAGCAGCCATTGGCGGACAGCCCTGAACACTGAAGCTTTCTTT
CASSHWRTALNTEAFF
>TRBD1|TRBJ1-5|NA|TRBV7-3
TGTGCCAGCAGCTCGGGACAGGAGGCCCAGCCCCAGCATTTT
CASSSGQEAQPQHF
>TRBD1|TRBJ1-2|NA|TRBV19
TGTGCCAGTAGTCCAACGACAGGGAAGATCGTCTATGGCTACACCTTC
CASSPTTGKIVYGYTF
>NA|TRBJ2-5|NA|TRBV7-2
TGTGCCAGCAGCTTCGGGTGGGGGGGCAGAGAGACCCAGTACTTC
CASSFGWGGRETQYF
>TRBD1|TRBJ1-2|NA|TRBV18
TGTGCCAGCCGCCGACAGGGTACCTCGGATGGCTACACCTTC
CASRRQGTSDGYTF
>TRBD1|TRBJ1-2|NA|TRBV5-6
TGTGCCAGTACCAGGGGGACAGCCTATGGCTACACCTTC
CASTRGTAYGYTF
>NA|TRBJ1-1|NA|TRBV29-1
TGCAGCGTTGGCAGACCGGGAACTGAAGCTTTCTTT
CSVGRPGTEAFF
>NA|TRBJ1-4|NA|TRBV6-6
TGTGCCAGCAGAGACGGGGGGGGTGCAACTAATGAAAAACTGTTTTTT
CASRDGGGATNEKLFF
>TRBD1|TRBJ2-5|once|TRBV6-1
TGTGCCAGCAGTTGGGGACAGCGGGAGACCCAGTACTTC
CASSWGQRETQYF
>NA|TRBJ1-1|NA|TRBV5-1
TGCGCCAGCAGCTTGGCGGGACAAACTAACACTGAAGCTTTCTTT
CASSLAGQTNTEAFF
>NA|TRBJ2-7|NA|TRBV7-2
TGTGCCAGCAGCCCAAACTACGAGCAGTACTTC
CASSPNYEQYF
>NA|TRBJ1-1|NA|TRBV27
TGTGCCAGCAGTCCCTCCTCGGGGGGTACTGAAGCTTTCTTT
CASSPSSGGTEAFF
>TRBD1|TRBJ1-2|NA|TRBV29-1
TGCAGCGTTGACCCGGGACAGGGGGCACCTGGCTACACCTTC
CSVDPGQGAPGYTF
>NA|TRBJ1-2|NA|TRBV5-6
TGTGCCAGCAGCTTGGGAGAGGTTAGGCTTCAAAACTATGGCTACACCTTC
CASSLGEVRLQNYGYTF
>NA|TRBJ2-3|NA|TRBV7-2
TGTGCCAGCAGCTCAGAGGGGGTCGAGACAGATACGCAGTATTTT
CASSSEGVETDTQYF
>NA|TRBJ1-1|NA|TRBV15
TGTGCCACCAGCCCCCCCCAGCCGGGGTCTGAAGCTTTCTTT
CATSPPQPGSEAFF
>TRBD2|TRBJ2-1|NA|TRBV6-6
TGTGCCAGCAGTTACGCGGGGGGCCGGGGGGAGCAGTTCTTC
CASSYAGGRGEQFF
>TRBD1|TRBJ2-1|NA|TRBV14
TGTGCCAGCAGCCTCGCGGGACAGGGGAACAATGAGCAGTTCTTC
CASSLAGQGNNEQFF
>NA|TRBJ2-2|NA|TRBV21-1
TGTGCCAGCAGCAACCGGGACACTAACACCGGGGAGCTGTTTTTT
CASSNRDTNTGELFF
>TRBD1|TRBJ1-4|NA|TRBV2
TGTGCCAGCAGAGGACAGGGGTTGCGAGTTGATGAAAAACTGTTTTTT
CASRGQGLRVDEKLFF
>TRBD1|TRBJ1-6|few|TRBV9
TGTGCCAGCAGCGTTATCCCGACAGGGCGGGACGTCCTCCACTTT
CASSVIPTGRDVLHF
>TRBD1|TRBJ1-1|NA|TRBV7-2
TGTGCCAGCAGCCCGGACAGGGGACGTACTGAAGCTTTCTTT
CASSPDRGRTEAFF
>NA|TRBJ1-2|NA|TRBV29-1
TGCAGCGTTGAAGATCGTCCCCTTGATGGCTACACCTTC
CSVEDRPLDGYTF
>NA|TRBJ1-5|NA|TRBV19
TGTGCCAGTACAGGGAAGGGGAACTTCAACAATCAGCCCCAGCATTTT
CASTGKGNFNNQPQHF
>NA|TRBJ1-6|NA|TRBV7-6
TGTGCCAGCAGCCCAGGCGCAGGGAGGGATTCACCCCTCCACTTT
CASSPGAGRDSPLHF
>TRBD2|TRBJ2-1|NA|TRBV5-4
TGTGCCAGCAGCTTACTAGCGGGGGAGCAGTTCTTC
CASSLLAGEQFF
>TRBD1|TRBJ1-2|few|TRBV2
TGTGCCAGCATCGGACAGGTGACTAACTATGGCTACACCTTC
CASIGQVTNYGYTF
>NA|TRBJ1-2|few|TRBV11-3
TGTGCCAGCAGCTTAGATCTACGAGGGATTCGATATGGCTACACCTTC
CASSLDLRGIRYGYTF
>TRBD1|TRBJ1-1|NA|TRBV27
TGTGCCAGCAGCCCATTTTTTACAGGGGATAACACTGAAGCTTTCTTT
CASSPFFTGDNTEAFF
>NA|TRBJ1-1|NA|TRBV29-1
TGCAGCGTTGGGGGAAAGGGGACTCCTGAAGCTTTCTTT
CSVGGKGTPEAFF
>TRBD1|TRBJ2-7|NA|TRBV19
TGTGCCAGTAGTACCCGGGACAGGGCCTACGAGCAGTACTTC
CASSTRDRAYEQYF
>NA|TRBJ2-7|few|TRBV9
TGTGCCAGCAGCGCCGGGACTGGAACCTACGAGCAGTACTTC
CASSAGTGTYEQYF
>NA|TRBJ1-2|few|TRBV4-3
TGCGCCAGCAGCCAAGATAACCAGGGCCGGAACTATGGCTACACCTTC
CASSQDNQGRNYGYTF
>NA|TRBJ2-7|NA|TRBV9
TGTGCCAGCAGCGTAGGAAGTTTTAGCGACCACGAGCAGTACTTC
CASSVGSFSDHEQYF
>NA|TRBJ1-6|once|TRBV5-4
TGTGCCAGCAGCTCGATCAGGGAACCTAATTCACCCCTCCACTTT
CASSSIREPNSPLHF
>NA|TRBJ2-2|NA|TRBV6-4
TGTGCCAGCAGACGGGGGGCAGGGACCGGGGAGCTGTTTTTT
CASRRGAGTGELFF
>NA|TRBJ2-7|once|TRBV14
TGTGCCAGCAGCCAAGATTTTTACAGTAGATACGAGCAGTACTTC
CASSQDFYSRYEQYF